One and the same sample provided the 10 T cell receptor beta chains below, sequenced in a study of T-cell reconstitution after alpha-beta-depleted transplantation in children. Unique molecular identifiers were used in preparing the TCRbeta library. TCRdb called the PCR reads again in MiXCR, with one record for every CDR3 protein. The table lists about 540,000 distinct CDR3 sequences, 18% of them singletons. This material consisted of PBMCs from the stem cell graft donor, taken from the stem cell graft. These receptors were collected from a human donor who donated a stem cell graft to a child with acute lymphoblastic leukemia.

This chain connects TRBV24-1 to TRBJ2-2; D remains ambiguous. The CDR3 runs 15 residues. Germline V gene lookup returns CDR1 KGHDR and CDR2 SFDVKD. Trimming pared 4 bases from V and 6 bases from J, leaving 14 bases between. Here the CDR3 reads CATSEPISHPGELFF. For the CDR3, the DNA is TGTGCCACCAGTGAGCCCATATCCCACCCCGGGGAGCTGTTTTTT.

The V and J genes are TRBV12-3 or TRBV12-4 and TRBJ1-3, with no clear D. Trimming took 6 bases from V and 4 from J, leaving 13 bases between them. CDR3 length: 14 residues. CDR3 residues: CASRPSAGGNTIYF. The DNA of the CDR3 is TGTGCCAGCAGACCCTCTGCGGGGGGAAACACCATATATTTT.

This clonotype was counted once. The gene calls are TRBV11-1 and TRBJ2-1, with TRBD2 matching over 12 bases. The germline gives CDR1 SGHAT, CDR2 FQDESV (reference sequence). Trimming at V came to 4 bases and at J to 2 bases, leaving 9 bases not matched to a gene. This CDR3 is 18 amino acids long. The CDR3: CASSSLAGGPHTYNEQFF. CDR3 nucleotide sequence: TGTGCCAGCAGCTCTCTAGCGGGAGGGCCGCATACCTACAATGAGCAGTTCTTC.

A few counts support this clonotype. The rearrangement joins TRBV4-1 to TRBJ1-5; tentatively, D is TRBD1 (5 bases). CDR3 length equals 17 residues. V was shortened by 0 bases and J by 8 bases, with 20 bases between the two germline ends. Germline CDR1 reads MGHRA; CDR2 reads YSYEKL. CDR3 nucleotides: TGCGCCAGCAGCCAAGACCTCCGGGACGCACGGCGGAAGCCCCAGCATTTT. Encoded protein: CASSQDLRDARRKPQHF.

The genes are TRBV5-1 and TRBJ1-1; TRBD1 matches 7 bases. CDR1 SGHRS and CDR2 YFSETQ come from the germline V gene. The CDR3 is made up of 15 amino acids. J lost 2 bases, V lost 3 bases, and 7 bases had no gene match. The CDR3 spells CASSSRGGSNTEAFF. The CDR3 DNA follows: TGCGCCAGCAGCTCACGAGGGGGCTCCAACACTGAAGCTTTCTTT.

On this clonotype itself: At one end, the junction sequence differs from germline, possibly due to a read error. The V gene is TRBV29-1, the J gene TRBJ2-1; D call uncertain. Germline CDR1 and CDR2: SQVTM and ANQGSEA. This CDR3 has 14 residues. The DNA for the CDR3 is TGCAGCGTCGAAGGCCGGAGTTCCCACAATGAGCAGTTCTTC. Its protein is CSVEGRSSHNEQFF.

The chain carries TRBV20-1 and TRBJ1-5, with 8 bases aligning to TRBD1. Germline V gives CDR1 DFQATT, CDR2 SNEGSKA (reference sequence). Trimming removed 4 bases from V and 2 bases from J; junction bases left unmatched: 10. The CDR3 is 16 residues long. The CDR3 bases are TGCAGTGCTACCCGAGCTCAGGGGGCCGGCAATCAGCCCCAGCATTTT. Residues: CSATRAQGAGNQPQHF.

The chain links TRBV12-3 or TRBV12-4 to TRBJ2-5; the D gene is possibly TRBD2 (5 bases). V lost 2 bases, J lost 9 bases, and 10 bases lay in between. This CDR3 contains 12 residues. CDR3 bases: TGTGCCAGCAGTTTAATAGAGAGGGCCCAGTACTTC. Translation gives CASSLIERAQYF.

This clonotype appeared a few times. This chain joins TRBV24-1 and TRBJ1-1; the D is unclear. The length of the CDR3 is 14 residues. Trimming took 4 bases from V and 7 from J, leaving 15 bases between them. Germline lookup yields CDR1 KGHDR and CDR2 SFDVKD. CDR3 in amino acids: CATSEEGDFGEAFF. The CDR3 coding sequence is TGTGCCACCAGTGAGGAGGGAGACTTTGGTGAAGCTTTCTTT.

This clonotype showed up just a few times. This chain joins TRBV4-2 and TRBJ2-5, with D hard to call. Trimming stripped 0 bases from V and 4 bases from J, with 12 bases between. Germline CDR1 and CDR2: LGHNA and YNFKEQ. This CDR3 has 15 residues. The CDR3 loop reads CASSQENSAVETQYF. The DNA of the CDR3 is TGTGCCAGCAGCCAAGAAAATTCCGCGGTAGAGACCCAGTACTTC.